This TCR beta chain was profiled in a study of PD-1 blockade in classical Hodgkin lymphoma. Time point reported: cycle 4 day 1 (C4D1), after 6 weeks of nivolumab. All patients experienced relapse after autologous stem cell transplantation, and brentuximab vedotin exposure was variable. Trimming took 0 bases from V and 6 from J, leaving 9 bases between them. The CDR3 spans 13 residues. Per germline, CDR1 LNHNV and CDR2 YYDKDF (reference sequence). Sequencing used immunoSEQ multiplex PCR; TCRdb keeps in-frame clones, though not all of them. The data contain fewer than 45,000 clones, around two thirds of them singletons.

This sequence originates from a human donor with classical Hodgkin lymphoma. The rearrangement joins TRBV15 to TRBJ2-7, with D unclear. This material consisted of peripheral blood mononuclear cells (PBMCs), taken before the fourth cycle of nivolumab. DNA for the CDR3: TGTGCCACCAGCAGAGATAAAGGTGTCGAGCAGTACTTC. The encoded protein is CATSRDKGVEQYF.